Reported below is one TCR beta chain. The data stem from a study of blood T cell repertoires in COVID-19. Study information: Sites across the United States, Italy and Spain contributed samples from acute and convalescent COVID-19. The cDNA or gDNA used as material had been derived from T cells, B-cell-depleted T cells, or PBMCs.

Original processing notes: How many nucleated cells were present was estimated from reference gene primer amplification. TCRdb keeps only in-frame clones here, not all; method: immunoSEQ multiplex PCR. V and J calls and clone size are given by that table; D and trimming were obtained from the DNA. The repertoire holds approximately 220,000 clones, around nine tenths seen once, with roughly 0.7% in the top ten. This CDR3 has 21 amino acids. Germline CDR1 reads MDHEN; CDR2 reads SYDVKM. V lost 6 bases to trimming and J lost 0 bases, with 29 bases between them. The chain joins TRBV28 to TRBJ2-2, with D perhaps TRBD2 (5 bases). This TCR was sampled from a man aged 35 to 55 with acute or convalescent COVID-19. Material: peripheral blood. The CDR3 here is CASSSLRDASRMMTNTGELFF. The CDR3, as DNA: TGTGCCAGCAGCAGTTTAAGGGATGCTAGCAGGATGATGACGAACACCGGGGAGCTGTTTTTT.